This is a list of T cell receptor beta chains from one sample in a study of cytotoxic CD8 clonotypes in ibrutinib-treated CLL. Only in-frame clones appear in the TCRdb table, and some are missing; sequencing was by immunoSEQ multiplex PCR. The table includes over 95,000 clones, approximately 58% detected once. The sequenced sample was PBMCs, obtained after 24 months of ibrutinib treatment. These TCRs come from a human donor with chronic lymphocytic leukemia. The CDR3 runs from the conserved cysteine through the conserved F or W. D genes are given only for firm matches. For some rows the clone size is stated as once, few or many, or as a class when expanded; others skip it.

abundance,v_gene,d_gene,j_gene,CDR3nt,CDR3aa
many,TRBV2,-,TRBJ1-3,TGTGCCAGCAGCCTATCACAGGGAGTTGGAAACACCATATATTTT,CASSLSQGVGNTIYF
few,TRBV25-1,-,TRBJ1-2,TGTGCCAGCAGTACCCGCACCGATTATGGCTACACCTTC,CASSTRTDYGYTF
many,TRBV5-6,-,TRBJ1-2,TGTGCCAGCAGCTTGGTAGCGGCTAACTATGGCTACACCTTC,CASSLVAANYGYTF
few,TRBV9,-,TRBJ2-3,TGTGCCAGCAGCGTTGATAGCACAGATACGCAGTATTTT,CASSVDSTDTQYF
-,TRBV5-1,TRBD1,TRBJ2-7,TGCGCCAGCAGCTCCAGGACAGGGTCCGAGCAGTACTTC,CASSSRTGSEQYF
-,TRBV30,TRBD1,TRBJ1-4,TGTGCCTGGAGTACCGACAGGGGGAAGGCACTGTTTTTT,CAWSTDRGKALFF
-,TRBV18,-,TRBJ1-1,TGTGCCAGCTCACCATCGGACAGTTTCAACACTGAAGCTTTCTTT,CASSPSDSFNTEAFF
once,TRBV5-5,-,TRBJ2-3,TGTGCCAGCAGCTTGGACGGCGATACGCAGTATTTT,CASSLDGDTQYF
once,TRBV6-5,-,TRBJ1-4,TGTGCCAGCAGTTACGGTCCGCCAGTGGCTAATGAAAAACTGTTTTTT,CASSYGPPVANEKLFF
-,TRBV29-1,TRBD2,TRBJ2-5,TGCAGCGGGACAAAAGCGGGGTTGGGGGAGACCCAGTACTTC,CSGTKAGLGETQYF
-,TRBV2,-,TRBJ1-2,TGTGCCAGCAGTGAGAGCGGCAGGCCGATTTCAGGAGGTCATGGCTACACCTTC,CASSESGRPISGGHGYTF
-,TRBV6-5,-,TRBJ2-3,TGTGCCAGCAGTTACAGGGGGAGCACAGATACGCAGTATTTT,CASSYRGSTDTQYF
-,TRBV30,-,TRBJ2-2,TGTGCCTGGAGTGTACTTACCGGGGAGCTGTTTTTT,CAWSVLTGELFF
-,TRBV30,TRBD1,TRBJ2-6,TGTGCCTGGAGCGACAGGGGTGGGCAAGGTGGGGCCAACGTCCTGACTTTC,CAWSDRGGQGGANVLTF
-,TRBV25-1,-,TRBJ2-7,TGTGCCAGCAGCAGGGGCAACGAGCAGTACTTC,CASSRGNEQYF
few,TRBV10-3,-,TRBJ1-3,TGTGCCATCACTGGGGAGGCGTCTGGAAACACCATATATTTT,CAITGEASGNTIYF
few,TRBV19,-,TRBJ2-2,TGTGCCAGTAGTACAGAAGCTGGGAGCACCGGGGAGCTGTTTTTT,CASSTEAGSTGELFF
-,TRBV5-4,-,TRBJ2-7,TGTGCCAGCAGCGTCGGGTCCCACTACGAGCAGTACTTC,CASSVGSHYEQYF
-,TRBV19,-,TRBJ1-4,TGTGCCAGTAGTCCCGGTTCCGGAGACAATGAAAAACTGTTTTTT,CASSPGSGDNEKLFF
-,TRBV30,-,TRBJ1-2,TGTGCCTGGAACATAGGCAGGGGAAACTATGGCTACACCTTC,CAWNIGRGNYGYTF
-,TRBV29-1,TRBD1,TRBJ1-2,TGCAGCGTTGAAAGGGGGCAGGGGTTCCCGAATAGCGGCTACACCTTC,CSVERGQGFPNSGYTF
-,TRBV5-1,-,TRBJ2-3,TGCGCCAGCAGGGTCGCGGGAGATACGCAGTATTTT,CASRVAGDTQYF
-,TRBV30,-,TRBJ2-7,TGTGCCTGGAGTGTTTTTGCGGGACCGTCCTACGAGCAGTACTTC,CAWSVFAGPSYEQYF
-,TRBV10-3,-,TRBJ1-5,TGTGCCATCAGTGCTACAGGAGATCAGCCCCAGCATTTT,CAISATGDQPQHF
once,TRBV7-9,-,TRBJ2-3,TGTGCCAGCAGCTTAGGGGCCGGGAGCGTTGGAACAGATACGCAGTATTTT,CASSLGAGSVGTDTQYF
-,TRBV30,TRBD1,TRBJ2-7,TGTGCCTGGATTCGACAGGGGAGTTTGGGTTACGAGCAGTACTTC,CAWIRQGSLGYEQYF
few,TRBV2,TRBD2,TRBJ2-7,TGTGCCAGCAGTGAAGAGCGGGGGGTCAGCTACGAGCAGTACTTC,CASSEERGVSYEQYF
few,TRBV2,TRBD2,TRBJ2-7,TGTGCCAGCAGGACTAGCGGGGCCTACGAGCAGTACTTC,CASRTSGAYEQYF
many,TRBV5-1,-,TRBJ1-6,TGCGCCAGCAGCTTATCAGAGATTAATTCACCCCTCCACTTT,CASSLSEINSPLHF
-,TRBV28,TRBD2,TRBJ2-3,TGTGCCAGCAGTTCCACTAGCGGGGGGGTCGTTACAGATACGCAGTATTTT,CASSSTSGGVVTDTQYF
-,TRBV15,-,TRBJ2-7,TGTGCCACCAGCAGAGTGATGGGTAGATGGAGGGGGAGGGACTTC,CATSRVMGRWRGRDF
-,TRBV5-1,-,TRBJ1-6,TGCGCCAGCAGCTTTGAAGAGGGCTCACCCCTCCACTTT,CASSFEEGSPLHF
-,TRBV7-8,-,TRBJ2-2,TGTGCCAGCAGCTCCCTGGGGGACACCGGGGAGCTGTTTTTT,CASSSLGDTGELFF
-,TRBV2,-,TRBJ1-2,TGTGCCGGAGCTTTTGACAGGTTAGGGCCCTATGGCTACACCTTC,CAGAFDRLGPYGYTF
-,TRBV2,-,TRBJ2-5,TGTGCCAGCAGTGAACTTTCTTGGGAAGAGACCCAGTACTTC,CASSELSWEETQYF
few,TRBV5-1,-,TRBJ2-2,TGCGCCAGCAGCGCGGTCTCTACCTCGAACACCGGGGAGCTGTTTTTT,CASSAVSTSNTGELFF
few,TRBV19,-,TRBJ1-1,TGTGCCAGTAGTATAGGCACAGGATGGGTCACTGAAGCTTTCTTT,CASSIGTGWVTEAFF
-,TRBV2,TRBD1,TRBJ1-6,TGTGCCAGCCTACAGGGGGCCTTTAATTCACCCCTCCACTTT,CASLQGAFNSPLHF
few,TRBV2,TRBD2,TRBJ2-3,TGTGCCAGCAGTGGGGGGACTAGCGCAGATACGCAGTATTTT,CASSGGTSADTQYF
few,TRBV5-1,-,TRBJ1-1,TGCGCCAGCAGCTTGGATCGTCAGGGAACTGAAGCTTTCTTT,CASSLDRQGTEAFF
-,TRBV15,TRBD1,TRBJ2-7,TGTGCCACCAGCTCCCGGACAGGGGACGAGCAGTACTTC,CATSSRTGDEQYF
-,TRBV13,-,TRBJ2-3,TGTGCCAGCAGCTTAGCAGGCACAGATACGCAGTATTTT,CASSLAGTDTQYF
many,TRBV27,-,TRBJ2-2,TGTGCCAGCAGAGCTGGACCGGGACGCGGGGACACCGGGGAGCTGTTTTTT,CASRAGPGRGDTGELFF